Below, 12 T cell receptor beta chains from the same sample are listed, as sequenced in a study of blood T cell repertoires in COVID-19. Sequencing used immunoSEQ multiplex PCR; TCRdb keeps in-frame clones, though not all of them. The table lists 300,000 to 350,000 clones, around nine tenths of them singletons. The sequencing sample was made of PBMCs or T cells enriched from blood (not recorded which). The receptors were sampled from a woman aged 25 to 39 who had been exposed to COVID-19.

V and J are TRBV12-5 and TRBJ2-1; 11 bases agree with TRBD2. The junction had 3 bases not matched to a gene; V was cut back by 6 bases and J by 5 bases. The CDR3 runs to 14 residues. Germline values: CDR1 LGHNT, CDR2 FRNRAP. The CDR3 coding sequence is TGTGCTAGTGGACGACTAGCGGGAAACAATGAGCAGTTCTTC. Translated, it gives CASGRLAGNNEQFF.

The V and J genes are TRBV2 and TRBJ2-7; 14 nucleotides align to TRBD2. The CDR3 contains 15 residues. Trimming at V came to 0 bases and at J to 9 bases, leaving 4 bases not matched to a gene. Germline CDR1 reads SNHLY; CDR2 reads FYNNEI. The CDR3 is CASSEAGLAGVLQYF. As DNA, the CDR3 is TGTGCCAGCAGTGAAGCGGGACTAGCGGGAGTTCTGCAGTACTTC.

The chain uses TRBV18 and TRBJ2-5; 10 nucleotides match TRBD2. The CDR3 contains 14 residues. The V segment lost 3 bases and the J segment 4 bases; nucleotides outside the gene matches: 2. Germline values: CDR1 KGHSH, CDR2 LQKENI. The CDR3 region is CASSPSSGRETQYF. The CDR3 DNA follows: TGTGCCAGCTCACCGTCTAGCGGGAGAGAGACCCAGTACTTC.

The chain is built from TRBV3-1 (or the pseudogene TRBV3-2) and TRBJ2-7, with TRBD2 identical over 7 bases. CDR1 is LGHDT, CDR2 YNNKEL, per germline (reference sequence). V lost 0 bases to trimming and J lost 7 bases; unmatched junction nucleotides: 15. The CDR3 is 17 amino acids. The chain's CDR3 is CASSQEGPSGGTGEQYF. The CDR3 DNA reads TGTGCCAGCAGCCAAGAGGGACCCTCCGGGGGGACCGGGGAGCAGTACTTC.

The rearrangement links TRBV24-1 to TRBJ1-2; the D gene is possibly TRBD1 (5 bases). V shed 3 bases and J shed 4 bases, with 11 bases lying between them. The CDR3 covers 14 residues. CDR1 KGHDR and CDR2 SFDVKD come from the germline V gene. CDR3 nucleotide sequence: TGTGCCACCAGTGATCCGACAGTGGGCTATGGCTACACCTTC. It encodes CATSDPTVGYGYTF.

This chain connects TRBV28 to TRBJ1-5, with TRBD1 as a possible D gene (5 bases). Germline CDR1 reads MDHEN; CDR2 reads SYDVKM. The V gene lost 3 bases and the J gene lost 7 bases, with 10 bases spanning the gap. The CDR3 is made up of 13 amino acids. CDR3: CASSFPYRQPQHF. CDR3 sequence (DNA): TGTGCCAGCAGTTTCCCCTACAGGCAGCCCCAGCATTTT. The complete variable domain, with remaining parts taken from reference TRBV28 and TRBJ1-5, reads DVKVTQSSRYLVKRTGEKVFLECVQDMDHENMFWYRQDPGLGLRLIYFSYDVKMKEKGDIPEGYSVSREKKERFSLILESASTNQTSMYLCASSFPYRQPQHFGDGTRLSIL.

V and J are TRBV4-1 and TRBJ1-3; D unclear. V lost 0 bases, J lost 4 bases, and 19 bases lay in between. Germline V gene sequence: CDR1 MGHRA, CDR2 YSYEKL. The CDR3 covers 18 residues. CDR3 coding DNA: TGCGCCAGCAGCCAAGAAAGTTTCGGGTACGGAATCGGAAACACCATATATTTT. Its protein is CASSQESFGYGIGNTIYF.

The chain has TRBV7-3 and TRBJ2-2; TRBD1 aligns across 8 bases. Unmatched junction bases numbered 5, after V lost 4 bases and J lost 4 bases. The CDR3 has 15 amino acids. Germline CDR1 SGHTA, CDR2 FQGTGA. DNA of the CDR3: TGTGCCAGCAGCTCCCTGACAGGGGCCACCGGGGAGCTGTTTTTT. It is translated as CASSSLTGATGELFF.

The chain joins TRBV3-1 (or the pseudogene TRBV3-2) to TRBJ2-3; 9 bases fit TRBD2. Germline V gene sequence: CDR1 LGHDT, CDR2 YNNKEL (reference sequence). The CDR3 has 19 amino acids. Losses at the gene ends were 1 base for V and 0 bases for J; bases not matched to a gene: 11. The CDR3 protein is CASSQGLASGTSSTDTQYF. CDR3 sequence (DNA): TGTGCCAGCAGCCAAGGTTTGGCTAGCGGGACTTCTAGCACAGATACGCAGTATTTT.

This sequence joins TRBV27 and TRBJ2-5; D possibly corresponds to TRBD2 (6 bases). Germline CDR1 and CDR2: MNHEY and SMNVEV (reference sequence). V lost 8 bases, J lost 4 bases, and 23 bases lay in between. The CDR3 loop spans 16 amino acids. CDR3 sequence (DNA): TGTGCCAGCGGTTCTGGGACTTCCGGGCGGGGAGAGACCCAGTACTTC. This translates into CASGSGTSGRGETQYF.

In this sample, this clone turned up once. The rearrangement links TRBV7-7 to TRBJ1-3, with D hard to call. Germline V gene lookup returns CDR1 SSHAT and CDR2 FNYEAQ (reference sequence). The CDR3 loop spans 13 amino acids. Trimming took 2 bases from V and 8 from J, leaving 10 bases between them. The CDR3 reads CASSLLPSDTIYF. DNA for the CDR3: TGTGCCAGCAGCTTACTACCCTCGGACACCATATATTTT.

This clone was recorded a few times. V usage is TRBV6-5 and J usage is TRBJ1-1; D may be TRBD1 (6 bases). The CDR3 runs to 13 residues. Germline V gene data show CDR1 as MNHEY and CDR2 as SVGAGI. V lost 7 bases, J lost 0 bases, and 9 bases lay in between. The CDR3 DNA follows: TGTGCCAGCAACGGACAGATGAACACTGAAGCTTTCTTT. Its translation is CASNGQMNTEAFF.